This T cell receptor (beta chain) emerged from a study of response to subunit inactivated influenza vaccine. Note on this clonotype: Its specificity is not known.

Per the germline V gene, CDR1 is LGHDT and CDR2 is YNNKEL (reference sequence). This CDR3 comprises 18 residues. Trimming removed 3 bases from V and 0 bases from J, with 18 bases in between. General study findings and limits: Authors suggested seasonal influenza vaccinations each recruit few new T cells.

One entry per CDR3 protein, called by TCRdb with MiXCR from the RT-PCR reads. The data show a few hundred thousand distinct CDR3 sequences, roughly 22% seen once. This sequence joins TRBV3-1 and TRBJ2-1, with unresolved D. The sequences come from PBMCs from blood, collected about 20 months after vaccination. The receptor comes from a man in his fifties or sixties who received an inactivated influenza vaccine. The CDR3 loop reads CASSQVLRLQRSYNEQFF. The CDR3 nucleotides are TGTGCCAGCAGCCAGGTCTTAAGGTTGCAGCGCTCCTACAATGAGCAGTTCTTC.